This T cell receptor beta chain originates from a study of a mutant IDH1 vaccine in newly diagnosed glioma. The wider study: All eight of the vaccinations patients received fell in weeks 1, 3, 5, 7, 11, 15, 19 and 23. Vaccine dosing followed radiotherapy by 4-6 weeks, or accompanied temozolomide cycles. Treated patients had a mean age of roughly 40 years and an approximately 60% male, about 38% female split.

This CDR3 region has 16 residues. Per the germline V gene, CDR1 is MNHEY and CDR2 is SMNVEV (reference sequence). Trimming took 4 bases from V and 5 from J; bases not matched to a gene: 12. The time point is: week 11, during vaccination. In the vaccine, a single dose held 300 ug of the mutant IDH1 20-mer peptide, along with topical imiquimod. On this clone itself: Antigen specificity is unknown.

TCRdb's table, derived via immunoSEQ multiplex PCR, lists solely in-frame clones and lacks some. The table records about 25,000 clones, about 78% of them present only once. Overall study results and limits: Apparently unrelated to pseudoprogression were changes in the top peripheral T cell clonotypes.

V is TRBV27 and J is TRBJ2-3; 7 bases fit TRBD1. Sequenced here: PBMCs, sampled from a glioma patient whose treatment included an IDH1 peptide vaccine. The clonotype was recovered from a young woman with glioma. This CDR3 is CASSSDQTGYIDTQYF. DNA for the CDR3: TGTGCCAGCAGTTCCGACCAGACAGGGTATATAGATACGCAGTATTTT.